One T cell receptor beta chain is described in this entry. The antigen is not known. Germline lookup yields CDR1 SEHNR and CDR2 FQNEAQ (reference sequence). V lost 1 base and J lost 5, with 8 bases in between. This CDR3 has 14 residues. Every contributor of samples was a Caucasian grown-up residing in Nashville, Tennessee. The sample belongs to a study of shared clonotypes between healthy human individuals. Study-wide context: CD4 naive cells filled three plates per donor, CD4 memory three, CD8 naive two and CD8 memory one.

Using immunoSEQ multiplex PCR, the repertoire was profiled, and TCRdb retains in-frame clones only, with some absent. In the table there are 2.3 million or so clones, 90% to 95% of which are singletons. Study conclusions and caveats: Four donors held approximately 4.6% of naive CD4 clonotypes in common. Clonotypes which were not shared had lower generation probabilities than clonotypes that all four donors shared.

The receptor's source is a man aged 18-30 years in good health. Some clones in this sample may be carry-over from other donors' samples. The sequencing input was naive CD4+ T cells from PBMCs. Sample subset: CD45RA+ positively selected. The rearrangement joins TRBV7-9 to TRBJ1-4, with unresolved D. DNA for the CDR3: TGTGCCAGCAGCTTAGTTGCCCAGAATGAAAAACTGTTTTTT. It codes for CASSLVAQNEKLFF.